This T cell receptor beta chain was captured in a study of shared clonotypes between healthy human individuals. Study-wide findings and caveats: All-four-donor shared clonotypes had higher generation probabilities than non-shared clonotypes did. Compared with memory subsets, naive subsets generally had larger estimated richness.

All the donors were Caucasian adults who lived in Nashville, Tennessee. Worth noting for this clone: What it recognizes is unknown. No conserved phenylalanine or tryptophan is present at the end of the CDR3, so a read error is the likely explanation. No DNA is shown, since the ends of the CDR3 on it are uncertain; the CDR3 is the one TCRdb lists.

The assay was immunoSEQ multiplex PCR, and TCRdb's table has in-frame clones only and misses some. Of approximately 640,000 clones in the sample, 90% were seen once. The receptor comes from a man aged 18-30 years in good health. Some clones in this sample may be carry-over from other donors' samples. The sample taken for sequencing was memory CD8+ T cells from PBMCs. This sample's subset: CD45RO+ cells pooled with CCR7-negative TemRA cells.

CDR3 sequence reads: CASSRAGGVY. The genes are TRBV5-4 and TRBJ2-7; TRBD2 is the table's D call, not checked against the DNA. The germline V gene encodes CDR1 SGHNT and CDR2 YYREEE (reference sequence). The CDR3 extends over 10 residues, inclusive of both ends.